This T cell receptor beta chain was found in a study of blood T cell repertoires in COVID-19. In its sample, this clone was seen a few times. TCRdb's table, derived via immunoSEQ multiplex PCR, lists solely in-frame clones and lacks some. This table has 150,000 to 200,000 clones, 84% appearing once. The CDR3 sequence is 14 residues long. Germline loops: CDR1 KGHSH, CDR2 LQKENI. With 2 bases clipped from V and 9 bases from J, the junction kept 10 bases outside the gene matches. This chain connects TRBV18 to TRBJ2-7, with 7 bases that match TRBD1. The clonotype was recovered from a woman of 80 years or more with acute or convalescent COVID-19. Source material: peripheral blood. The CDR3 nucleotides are TGTGCCAGCTCACCAGAGGCCAGGGGGTCGTGGCAGTACTTC. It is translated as CASSPEARGSWQYF.